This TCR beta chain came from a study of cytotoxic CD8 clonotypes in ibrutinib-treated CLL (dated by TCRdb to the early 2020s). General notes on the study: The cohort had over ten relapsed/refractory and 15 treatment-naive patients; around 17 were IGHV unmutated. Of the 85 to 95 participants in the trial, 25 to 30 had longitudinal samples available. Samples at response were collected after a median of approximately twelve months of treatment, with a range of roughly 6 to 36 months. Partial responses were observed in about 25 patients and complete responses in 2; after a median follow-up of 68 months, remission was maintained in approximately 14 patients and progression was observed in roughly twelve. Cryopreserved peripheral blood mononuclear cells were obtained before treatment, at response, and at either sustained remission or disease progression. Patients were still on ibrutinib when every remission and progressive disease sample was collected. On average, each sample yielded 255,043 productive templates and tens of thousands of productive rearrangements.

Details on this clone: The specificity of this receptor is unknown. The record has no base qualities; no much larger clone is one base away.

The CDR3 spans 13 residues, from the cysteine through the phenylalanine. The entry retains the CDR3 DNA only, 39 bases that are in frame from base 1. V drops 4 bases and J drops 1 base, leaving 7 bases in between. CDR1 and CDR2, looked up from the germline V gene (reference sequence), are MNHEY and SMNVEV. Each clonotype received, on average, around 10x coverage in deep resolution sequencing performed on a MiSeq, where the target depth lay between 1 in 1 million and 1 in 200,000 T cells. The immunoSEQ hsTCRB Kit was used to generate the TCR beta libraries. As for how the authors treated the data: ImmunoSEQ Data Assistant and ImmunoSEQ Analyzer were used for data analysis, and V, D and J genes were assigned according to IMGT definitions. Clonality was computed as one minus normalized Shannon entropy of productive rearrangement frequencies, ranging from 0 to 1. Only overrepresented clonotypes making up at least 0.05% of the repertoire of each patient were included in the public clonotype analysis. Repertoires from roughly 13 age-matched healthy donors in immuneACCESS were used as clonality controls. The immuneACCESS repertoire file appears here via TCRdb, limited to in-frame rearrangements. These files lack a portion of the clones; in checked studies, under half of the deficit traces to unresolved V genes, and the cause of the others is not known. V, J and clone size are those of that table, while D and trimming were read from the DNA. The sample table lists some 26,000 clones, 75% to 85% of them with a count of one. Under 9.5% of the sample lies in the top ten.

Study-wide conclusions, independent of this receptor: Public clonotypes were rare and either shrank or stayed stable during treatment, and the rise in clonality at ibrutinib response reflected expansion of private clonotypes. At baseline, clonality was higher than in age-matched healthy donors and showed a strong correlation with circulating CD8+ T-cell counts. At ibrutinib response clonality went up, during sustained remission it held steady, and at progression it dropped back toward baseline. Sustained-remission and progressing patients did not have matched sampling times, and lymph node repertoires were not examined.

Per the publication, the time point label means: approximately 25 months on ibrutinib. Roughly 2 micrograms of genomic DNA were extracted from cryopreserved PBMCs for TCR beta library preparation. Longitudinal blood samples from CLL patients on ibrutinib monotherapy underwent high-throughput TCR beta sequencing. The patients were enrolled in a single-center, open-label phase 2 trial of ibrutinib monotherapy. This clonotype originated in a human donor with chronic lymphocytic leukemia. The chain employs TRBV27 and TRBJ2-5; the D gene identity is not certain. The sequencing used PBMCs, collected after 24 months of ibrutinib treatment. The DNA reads TGTGCCAGCAGTTCGCTTCCCCAAGAGACCCAGTACTTC. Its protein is CASSSLPQETQYF.